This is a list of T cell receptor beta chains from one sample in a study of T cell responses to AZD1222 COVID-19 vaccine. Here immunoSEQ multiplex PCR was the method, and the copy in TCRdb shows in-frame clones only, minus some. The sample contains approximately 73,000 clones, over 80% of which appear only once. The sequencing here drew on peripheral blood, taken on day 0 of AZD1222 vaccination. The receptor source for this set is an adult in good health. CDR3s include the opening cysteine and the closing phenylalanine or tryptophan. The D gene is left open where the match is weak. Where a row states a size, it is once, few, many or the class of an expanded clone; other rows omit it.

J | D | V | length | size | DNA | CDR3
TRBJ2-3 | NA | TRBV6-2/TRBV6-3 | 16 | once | TGTGCCAGCAGTTTAGGTAGCGAGATCGTCACAGATACGCAGTATTTT | CASSLGSEIVTDTQYF
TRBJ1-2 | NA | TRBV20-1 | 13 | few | TGCAGTGCTAGTGCCACCGTGGATAATCGCTACACCTTC | CSASATVDNRYTF
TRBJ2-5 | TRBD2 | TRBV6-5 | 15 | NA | TGTGCCAGCAGCGGACGTAGCGGGGGAAAAGAGACCCAGTACTTC | CASSGRSGGKETQYF
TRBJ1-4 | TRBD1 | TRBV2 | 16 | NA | TGTGCCAGCAGTGAGTGGACAGGGGGCTCTAATGAAAAACTGTTTTTT | CASSEWTGGSNEKLFF
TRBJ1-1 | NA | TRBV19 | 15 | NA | TGTGCCAGTAGTATTGGGGGGGCGCCGGGCACTGAAGCTTTCTTT | CASSIGGAPGTEAFF
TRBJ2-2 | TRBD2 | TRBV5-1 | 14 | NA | TGCGCCAGTGCCCGGGGGGAGCGCACCGGGGAGCTGTTTTTT | CASARGERTGELFF
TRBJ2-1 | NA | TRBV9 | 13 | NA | TGTGCCAGCAGCGTAGGAGATTACAATGAGCAGTTCTTC | CASSVGDYNEQFF
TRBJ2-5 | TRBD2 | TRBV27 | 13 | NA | TGTGCCAGCACCGACCCCTGGGAGGGGACCCAGTACTTC | CASTDPWEGTQYF
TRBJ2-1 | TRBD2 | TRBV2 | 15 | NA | TGTGCCAGCAGGGAGGCTAGCGGGAGCTACAATGAGCAGTTCTTC | CASREASGSYNEQFF
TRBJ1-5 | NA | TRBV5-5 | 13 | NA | TGTGCCAGCAGCTTGGCCGGGGGTCAGCCCCAGCATTTT | CASSLAGGQPQHF
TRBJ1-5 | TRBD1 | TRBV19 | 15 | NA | TGTGCCAGTAGTCTCGGCCAGGGGGGAAATCAGCCCCAGCATTTT | CASSLGQGGNQPQHF
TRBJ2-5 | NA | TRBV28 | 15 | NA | TGTGCCAGCAGTTTAAAACAGGCGCTCCAAGAGACCCAGTACTTC | CASSLKQALQETQYF
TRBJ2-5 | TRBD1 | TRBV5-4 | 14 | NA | TGTGCCAGCAGCTTCCGACAGGGACAAGAGACCCAGTACTTC | CASSFRQGQETQYF
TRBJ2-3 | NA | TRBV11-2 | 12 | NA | TGTGCCAGCAGTCCAGGCCCCGGTACGCAGTATTTT | CASSPGPGTQYF
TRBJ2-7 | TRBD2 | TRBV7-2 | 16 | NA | TGTGCCAGCAGCTTATCGACTAGCGGGGGGCGCTACGAGCAGTACTTC | CASSLSTSGGRYEQYF
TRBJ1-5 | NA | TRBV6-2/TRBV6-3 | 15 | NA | TGTGCCAGCAGTTATCTCCCAGGGATCAATCAGCCCCAGCATTTT | CASSYLPGINQPQHF
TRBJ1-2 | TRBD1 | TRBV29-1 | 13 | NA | TGCAGCGCGCGGACAGGGGATAACTATGGCTACACCTTC | CSARTGDNYGYTF
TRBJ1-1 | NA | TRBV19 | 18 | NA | TGTGCCAGTAGTATAATCGGGCTGCGGGGGCGCATGAACACTGAAGCTTTCTTT | CASSIIGLRGRMNTEAFF
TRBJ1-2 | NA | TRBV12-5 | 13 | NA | TGTGCTAGTGAGGGGGTAGGGTTCTATGGCTACACCTTC | CASEGVGFYGYTF
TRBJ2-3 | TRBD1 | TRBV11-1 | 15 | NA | TGTGCCAGCAGATCCACAGGGGGGCGGCCAGATACGCAGTATTTT | CASRSTGGRPDTQYF
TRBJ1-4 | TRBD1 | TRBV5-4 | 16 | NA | TGTGCCAGCAGCTTGAACAGGGGTGCTGCTAATGAAAAACTGTTTTTT | CASSLNRGAANEKLFF
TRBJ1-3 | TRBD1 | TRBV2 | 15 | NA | TGTGCCAGCGGGGGAACAGGGGCGCCTGGAAACACCATATATTTT | CASGGTGAPGNTIYF
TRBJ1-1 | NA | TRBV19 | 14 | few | TGTGCCAGTAGTAACCCAGGGGTAGGGACTGAAGCTTTCTTT | CASSNPGVGTEAFF
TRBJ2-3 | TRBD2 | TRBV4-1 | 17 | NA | TGCGCAGCGAGTAGCGGGGGGCTCTACCTGGGTACAGATACGCAGTATTTT | CAASSGGLYLGTDTQYF
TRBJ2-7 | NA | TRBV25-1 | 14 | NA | TGTGCCAGCAGTGATGGCGGATACCCTGGGGAGCAGTACTTC | CASSDGGYPGEQYF
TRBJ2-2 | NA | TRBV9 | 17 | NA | TGTGCCAGCAGCGCTTTCTGGGGGCCATCGAACACCGGGGAGCTGTTTTTT | CASSAFWGPSNTGELFF
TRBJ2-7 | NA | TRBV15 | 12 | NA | TGTGCCACCAGCAGATACGGTGGCGAGCAGTACTTC | CATSRYGGEQYF
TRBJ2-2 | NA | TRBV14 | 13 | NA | TGTGCCAGCAGTCTCTGGAAGACCGGGGAGCTGTTTTTT | CASSLWKTGELFF
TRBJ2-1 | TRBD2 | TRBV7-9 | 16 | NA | TGTGCCAGCAGCCGGACTAGCGGAAGCTCCTACAATGAGCAGTTCTTC | CASSRTSGSSYNEQFF
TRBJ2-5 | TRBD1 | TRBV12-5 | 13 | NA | TGTGCTAGTGGTAGGGGACAGGGCGAGACCCAGTACTTC | CASGRGQGETQYF
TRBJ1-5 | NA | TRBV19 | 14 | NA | TGTGCCAGTAGTCGGCCCCCACCGGATCAGCCCCAGCATTTT | CASSRPPPDQPQHF
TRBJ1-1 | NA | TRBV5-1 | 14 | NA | TGCGCCAGCAGCTTTGGCAGGATGAACACTGAAGCTTTCTTT | CASSFGRMNTEAFF
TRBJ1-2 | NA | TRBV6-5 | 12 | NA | TGTGCCAGCAGTTACGGGGGCTATGGCTACACCTTC | CASSYGGYGYTF
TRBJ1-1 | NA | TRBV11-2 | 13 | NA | TGTGCCAGCAGCGCTGGTACGAACACTGAAGCTTTCTTT | CASSAGTNTEAFF
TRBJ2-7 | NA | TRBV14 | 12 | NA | TGTGCCAGCAGCCAAGAGGGAGGCGAGCAGTACTTC | CASSQEGGEQYF
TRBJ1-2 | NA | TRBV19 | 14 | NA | TGTGCCAGTACCTCCCACACAGGAAACTATGGCTACACCTTC | CASTSHTGNYGYTF
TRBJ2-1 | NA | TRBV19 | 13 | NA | TGTGCCAGTAGGGATAGGAGGAACAATGAGCAGTTCTTC | CASRDRRNNEQFF
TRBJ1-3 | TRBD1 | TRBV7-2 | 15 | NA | TGTGCCAGCAGCTCAACGACAGGGGCCGGAAACACCATATATTTT | CASSSTTGAGNTIYF
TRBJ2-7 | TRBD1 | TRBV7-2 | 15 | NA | TGTGCCAGCAGCTTAGCGGGGACAGGGGACTACGAGCAGTACTTC | CASSLAGTGDYEQYF
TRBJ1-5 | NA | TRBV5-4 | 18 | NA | TGTGCCAGCAGCGACCCCAGTCTGGGGGATCGTAGCAATCAGCCCCAGCATTTT | CASSDPSLGDRSNQPQHF
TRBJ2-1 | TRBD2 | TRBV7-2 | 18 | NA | TGTGCCAGCAGCTTAGCGCGGCTAGCGGGGAATTCCTACAATGAGCAGTTCTTC | CASSLARLAGNSYNEQFF
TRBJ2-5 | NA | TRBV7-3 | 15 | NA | TGTGCCAGCAGCTTAAACGGTATGGTGGAAGAGACCCAGTACTTC | CASSLNGMVEETQYF
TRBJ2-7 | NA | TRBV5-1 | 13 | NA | TGCGCCAGCAGCTTGGAGTTAGGGTTCGAGCAGTACTTC | CASSLELGFEQYF